This T cell receptor beta chain originates from a study of CD8+ T cells in alopecia areata. Whole-study context: Dosing spanned 6 to 18 months on tofacitinib, then 6 months off drug.

V was pared by 6 bases and J by 7 bases, with 8 bases of the junction left unmatched. The CDR3 totals 14 residues. Germline CDR1 reads MNHEY; CDR2 reads SVGAGI. In regard to this clone: Its antigen is not identified.

Whole-study findings and limits: Sharing of TCR sequences between patients (possibly for HLA-related reasons) was less clear than in mice. Besides other cells, scalp samples also yield sequences of resident alphabeta T cells from normal skin.

RNA extraction was followed by reverse transcription into cDNA, which acted as the sequencing template. The repertoire was sequenced with immunoSEQ multiplex PCR; TCRdb's copy has only in-frame clones and lacks some. The sample consists of 90,000 to 100,000 clones, 41% of them appearing once. V is TRBV6-5 and J is TRBJ1-5; 8 bases fit TRBD1. Sequenced material: CD4+ T cells sorted from blood. The sequence was collected from a human donor with alopecia areata. CDR3 in DNA: TGTGCCAGCAGGGCAGGGGGCGCGGAGCAGCCCCAGCATTTT. Translated, it gives CASRAGGAEQPQHF.